This T cell receptor beta chain was profiled in a study of T cell responses to AZD1222 COVID-19 vaccine. In the study overall: Pooling covered second doses at about 4 or about 12 weeks. Whole-study findings and limits: Donor demographics were predominantly white British with a female majority; clonal diversity may be underestimated. Just a handful of AZD1222 recipients were seropositive at baseline.

Germline values: CDR1 SGHVS, CDR2 FQNEAQ. Trimming took 3 bases from V and 4 from J; bases not matched to a gene: 3. CDR3 length: 14 residues. The table came from immunoSEQ multiplex PCR; TCRdb's copy has only in-frame clones and leaves some out. The sample records about 92,000 clones, more than 75% being singletons. About this clone itself: The target antigen is unknown.

The V gene is TRBV7-8, the J gene TRBJ2-1; TRBD2 agrees at 7 bases. Sequencing was performed on peripheral blood, taken on day 0 of AZD1222 vaccination. The TCR comes from an adult in good health. CDR3 protein: CASSFGGRYNEQFF. DNA of the CDR3: TGTGCCAGCAGCTTCGGCGGGAGATACAATGAGCAGTTCTTC.